Detailed here is one T cell receptor (beta chain). This clone was picked up a small number of times. Its antigen is currently not known. Base qualities are not recorded, but no much larger clone differs from it by a single base. The germline V gene gives CDR1 as SGHTA and CDR2 as FQGNSA. Reading from cysteine to phenylalanine, the CDR3 counts 14 amino acids. Of all the DNA, just the CDR3 is kept, 42 bases in frame from base 1. Cut back by 3 bases and 4 bases, the V and J ends lie 11 bases apart. The sample is drawn from a study of T cell clonotyping in hematopoietic cell transplantation listed by TCRdb under 2021. Turning to the overall study: A total of 120 to 150 blood samples were collected in the study from a few dozen consecutive transplant recipients and their related donors. Recruitment of patients ran from 2015 to early 2017, and follow-up continued until late 2020 or until death. General study outcomes and caveats: The sample size was limited, and CD4 and CD8 repertoire contributions could not be separated because cells were not sorted. A decrease in recipient TCR diversity was observed after transplant, and a progressive increase in pathologically expanded clonotypes was seen from day 30 to day 180. Recipient repertoires showed only a small fraction of overlap with donor repertoires, and over 95% appeared de novo at the given depth. Inverse Simpson Index values from donors and from recipients before transplant predicted broader TCR repertoire diversity after transplant.

The immunoSEQ assay, a bias-controlled multiplex PCR using V- and J-specific primers, was used to amplify TCR beta CDR3 regions from genomic DNA. In a second PCR step, a proprietary barcode and Illumina adapter sequences were attached to the CDR3 amplicons. An Illumina MiSeq instrument was used for sequencing of the CDR3 libraries. On the study's bioinformatics: Export and quality control were done with immunoSEQ Analyzer 3.0, while downstream analyses used R Bioconductor and Immunarch. Only productive rearrangements in the normalized downsampled data set were used to calculate repertoire metrics. Pathologically expanded clonotypes were defined as those larger than 5 templates in the normalized cohort. The Inverse Simpson Index was used to measure repertoire diversity. The non-normalized data set was used for CMV-specificity analyses so that all clonotypes could be captured. In TCRdb, the immuneACCESS table is reduced to in-frame sequences with V and J assigned. These tables do not hold every clone; where another copy was compared, an unresolved V gene accounts for under half, and the others remain unexplained. V, J and clone size derive from that table, while D and trimming were established from the DNA sequence. The sample table records fewer than 5,000 clones; around 91% of these occur just once. The ten largest clones represent 5% to 6% of the sample.

Blood samples for TCR beta sequencing were given by related transplant donors. Using Nuclei Lysis Solution, genomic DNA was extracted from unfractionated peripheral blood mononuclear cells that were either fresh or cryopreserved. Specimen: peripheral blood mononuclear cells. The sequence derives from a middle-aged man in good health. Some clones in this sample may be carry-over from other donors' samples. This chain is built from TRBV7-2 and TRBJ2-3; no confident D gene assignment can be made. In nucleotide form, the sequence is TGTGCCAGCAGCTTCCTCCCGACCGCAGATACGCAGTATTTT. Its amino acids are CASSFLPTADTQYF.